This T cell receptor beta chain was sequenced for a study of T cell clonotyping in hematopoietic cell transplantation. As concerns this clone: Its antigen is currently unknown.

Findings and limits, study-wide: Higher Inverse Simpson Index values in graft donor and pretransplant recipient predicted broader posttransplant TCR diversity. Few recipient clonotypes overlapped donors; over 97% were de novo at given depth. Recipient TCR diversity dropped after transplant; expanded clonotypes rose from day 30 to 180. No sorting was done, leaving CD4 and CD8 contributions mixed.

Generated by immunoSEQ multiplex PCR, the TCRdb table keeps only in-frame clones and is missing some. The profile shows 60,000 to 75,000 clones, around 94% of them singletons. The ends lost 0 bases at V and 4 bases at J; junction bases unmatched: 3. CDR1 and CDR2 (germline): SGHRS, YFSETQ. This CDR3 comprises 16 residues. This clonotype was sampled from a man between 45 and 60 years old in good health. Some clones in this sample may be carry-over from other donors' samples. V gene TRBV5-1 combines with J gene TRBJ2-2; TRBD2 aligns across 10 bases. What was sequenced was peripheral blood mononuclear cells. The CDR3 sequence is CASSLEGTSVTGELFF. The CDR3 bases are TGCGCCAGCAGCTTGGAGGGGACTAGCGTCACCGGGGAGCTGTTTTTT.